One and the same sample provided the 32 T cell receptor beta chains below, sequenced in a study of beta chain features in type 1 diabetes. Expressed TCRB transcripts were sequenced because the isolated RNA had all been reverse transcribed beforehand. Profiled with immunoSEQ multiplex PCR; TCRdb holds only in-frame clones, not every one. The sample lists approximately 250,000 clones, less than 15% occurring once. Sequences were obtained from naive CD4+ T cells from blood. The receptors come from a woman in her 40s in good health.

The sample holds a few counts of this clone. The chain recombines TRBV6-6 with TRBJ1-1, with a weak D call TRBD1 (6 bases). Germline V gene lookup returns CDR1 MNHNY and CDR2 SVGAGI (reference sequence). The CDR3 sequence is 15 residues long. The V end was cut by 4 bases, the J end by 1 base, with 13 bases between. The CDR3, as DNA: TGTGCCAGCAGTTCGACAGGAGGATCGAACACTGAAGCTTTCTTT. Translated, it gives CASSSTGGSNTEAFF.

The chain employs TRBV27 and TRBJ1-2, with no clear D. The V end was cut by 8 bases, the J end by 4 bases, with 14 bases between. CDR1 MNHEY and CDR2 SMNVEV come from the germline V gene (reference sequence). The CDR3 length is 13 residues. The CDR3 nucleotides read TGTGCCAGCGGGCCAAGTCGGGGCTATGGCTACACCTTC. The encoded protein is CASGPSRGYGYTF.

The chain employs TRBV2 and TRBJ2-7, with a possible D match to TRBD1 (6 bases). CDR1 is SNHLY, CDR2 FYNNEI, per germline. The CDR3 loop spans 13 amino acids. The V end was cut by 8 bases, the J end by 3 bases, with 14 bases between. The CDR3 sequence is CASHRQGSYEQYF. CDR3 nucleotides: TGTGCCAGCCACCGGCAGGGGAGCTACGAGCAGTACTTC.

The chain couples TRBV7-2 to TRBJ2-3; tentative D call: TRBD2 (6 bases). CDR3 size: 15 residues. The germline V gene has CDR1 SGHTA and CDR2 FQGNSA. The V end lost 4 bases, the J end lost 1 base, and 12 bases lay between the germline ends. The CDR3 spells CASSSRGLGTDTQYF. Here the CDR3 DNA reads TGTGCCAGCAGCTCCCGGGGGTTGGGCACAGATACGCAGTATTTT.

This clone occurred a few times. The gene calls are TRBV5-6 and TRBJ2-7; TRBD1 aligns across 9 bases. The ends lost 0 bases at V and 13 bases at J; junction bases unmatched: 5. The CDR3 totals 12 residues. Germline V CDR1 and CDR2: SGHDT, YYEEEE. CDR3 in amino acids: CASSLEGTGNYF. CDR3 coding DNA: TGTGCCAGCAGCTTGGAAGGGACAGGGAATTACTTC.

This clone was seen a handful of times. The chain recombines TRBV6-6 with TRBJ2-7; D call uncertain. Trimming took 5 bases from V and 4 from J, leaving 6 bases between them. This CDR3 contains 11 residues. The germline V gene has CDR1 MNHNY and CDR2 SVGAGI (reference sequence). CDR3 sequence: CASSNNYEQYF. As DNA, the CDR3 is TGTGCCAGCAGTAATAATTACGAGCAGTACTTC.

This clone was detected only a few times. J is TRBJ2-1 and V is TRBV5-1; perhaps TRBD2 as D (6 bases). CDR3 length equals 14 residues. Per germline, CDR1 SGHRS and CDR2 YFSETQ. Trimming took 4 bases from V and 8 from J, leaving 16 bases between them. This chain's CDR3 is CASSDGLANDEQFF. The CDR3 bases are TGCGCCAGCAGCGACGGTCTAGCGAACGATGAGCAGTTCTTC.

This chain joins TRBV6-4 and TRBJ2-3, with 13 positions matching TRBD2. The length of the CDR3 is 15 residues. CDR1 and CDR2 (germline): MRHNA, SNTAGT. Trimming at V came to 6 bases and at J to 8 bases, leaving 8 bases not matched to a gene. CDR3: CASSDGTSGVGTQYF. The CDR3 DNA reads as TGTGCCAGCAGCGATGGGACTAGCGGGGTTGGTACGCAGTATTTT.

This clone has a handful of counts. The chain employs TRBV14 and TRBJ2-5; D possibly corresponds to TRBD2 (5 bases). CDR3 length: 17 amino acids. The V gene's germline CDR1 is SGHDN and CDR2 FVKESK. Trimming stripped 0 bases from V and 1 base from J, with 15 bases between. Written as DNA, the CDR3 is TGTGCCAGCAGCCAAGATAGCGCAAATATTTTCCAAGAGACCCAGTACTTC. Translated: CASSQDSANIFQETQYF.

This clone was detected only a few times. The chain is built from TRBV7-6 and TRBJ2-5, with D hard to call. This CDR3 is built from 13 residues. V gave up 5 bases and J gave up 3 bases, with 10 bases separating them. CDR1 and CDR2 from the germline V gene are SGHVS and FNYEAQ. The CDR3 sequence: CASSGRVEETQYF. Written as DNA, the CDR3 is TGTGCCAGCAGCGGCCGGGTGGAAGAGACCCAGTACTTC.

DNA for the CDR3: TGCGCCAGCAGCTCGGGTCGTAATGAAAAACTGTTTTTT. Translated: CASSSGRNEKLFF. The chain is built from TRBV5-1 and TRBJ1-4, with D unclear. Germline V CDR1 and CDR2: SGHRS, YFSETQ. Between the trimmed V and J ends, which lost 3 bases and 4 bases, there was a span of 7 bases. The length of the CDR3 is 13 residues.

This chain uses TRBV7-7 with TRBJ2-7, with TRBD1 matching over 10 bases. The V and J ends lost 2 bases and 2 bases, in that order; junction bases with no gene match: 3. Germline lookup yields CDR1 SSHAT and CDR2 FNYEAQ (reference sequence). The CDR3 consists of 15 residues. CDR3 sequence reads: CASSLRTGGAYEQYF. DNA for the CDR3: TGTGCCAGCAGCTTAAGGACAGGGGGGGCCTACGAGCAGTACTTC.

V gene TRBV9 combines with J gene TRBJ1-2; 7 bases map to TRBD1. CDR1 is SGDLS and CDR2 is YYNGEE in the germline V gene. V was pared by 3 bases and J by 1 base, with 6 bases of the junction left unmatched. The CDR3 runs to 15 residues. Here the CDR3 DNA reads TGTGCCAGCAGCGGAGGGACAGCTGTTAACTATGGCTACACCTTC. It specifies CASSGGTAVNYGYTF. The full variable domain, completed using reference TRBV9 and TRBJ1-2, is DSGVTQTPKHLITATGQRVTLRCSPRSGDLSVYWYQQSLDQGLQFLIQYYNGEERAKGNILERFSAQQFPDLHSELNLSSLELGDSALYFCASSGGTAVNYGYTFGSGTRLTVV.

Comment on this clone: Other nucleotide sequences from this sample produce the same CDR3. The gene calls are TRBV5-1 and TRBJ1-1; TRBD1 aligns across 11 bases. Unmatched junction bases numbered 12, after V lost 5 bases and J lost 3 bases. This CDR3 is built from 17 residues. CDR1 is SGHRS, CDR2 YFSETQ, per germline. CDR3 bases: TGCGCCAGCAGTGTCGGGACAGGGGGTAATCGGGACACTGAAGCTTTCTTT. It is translated as CASSVGTGGNRDTEAFF.

This chain links TRBV6-1 with TRBJ2-2; tentatively, D is TRBD1 (6 bases). This CDR3 comprises 15 residues. CDR1 MNHNS and CDR2 SASEGT come from the germline V gene. Trimming removed 5 bases at V and 6 bases at J, with 16 bases between. The DNA for the CDR3 is TGTGCCAGCAGTTGGGACACCGGTCCATCCGGGGAGCTGTTTTTT. Residues: CASSWDTGPSGELFF.

The chain uses TRBV10-3 and TRBJ1-5, with TRBD1 matching 7 bases. The CDR3 is 14 residues long. Germline-derived CDR1 and CDR2 are ENHRY and SYGVKD. V lost 10 bases, J lost 5 bases, and 11 bases stayed unmatched. The CDR3 sequence is CATRREGAYQPQHF. Written as DNA, the CDR3 is TGTGCCACCAGACGGGAGGGGGCTTATCAGCCCCAGCATTTT.

This rearrangement joins TRBV5-1 to TRBJ2-7; 8 bases fit TRBD1. In germline, CDR1 is SGHRS, CDR2 YFSETQ. The CDR3 has 14 residues. The J segment lost 6 bases and the V segment lost 3 bases, leaving 8 bases of the junction unmatched. CDR3 residues: CASSSMTGAAEQYF. The DNA of the CDR3 is TGCGCCAGCAGCTCAATGACAGGGGCAGCCGAGCAGTACTTC.

This rearrangement joins TRBV6-1 to TRBJ1-6; D is possibly TRBD1 (5 bases). V lost 2 bases to trimming and J lost 7 bases, with 12 bases between them. The length of the CDR3 is 15 residues. Germline assignment: CDR1 MNHNS and CDR2 SASEGT. The CDR3 is CASSETRGSNSPLHF. CDR3 bases: TGTGCCAGCAGTGAAACAAGGGGCAGCAATTCACCCCTCCACTTT.

A few counts support this clone. This CDR3 is also generated by other DNA sequences in the sample. The rearrangement uses TRBV18 and TRBJ1-4, with TRBD1 matching over 7 bases. V was clipped by 3 bases and J by 8 bases; unmatched bases: 3. Germline V gives CDR1 KGHSH, CDR2 LQKENI. The CDR3 consists of 13 residues. CDR3 protein: CASSPDRNEKLFF. In DNA, the CDR3 is TGTGCCAGCTCACCGGACAGGAACGAAAAACTGTTTTTT. The complete variable domain, with remaining parts taken from reference TRBV18 and TRBJ1-4, reads NAGVMQNPRHLVRRRGQEARLRCSPMKGHSHVYWYRQLPEEGLKFMVYLQKENIIDESGMPKERFSAEFPKEGPSILRIQQVVRGDSAAYFCASSPDRNEKLFFGSGTQLSVL.

The CDR3 sequence is CASIPGGVWRSGYNEQFF. In nucleotides, the CDR3 is TGTGCCAGCATTCCGGGGGGGGTTTGGAGGTCCGGCTACAATGAGCAGTTCTTC. This sequence joins TRBV7-9 and TRBJ2-1; TRBD2 matches 8 bases. The CDR3 sequence is 18 residues long. V shed 7 bases and J 3 bases; nucleotides not matched to a gene: 17. Germline-derived CDR1 and CDR2 are SEHNR and FQNEAQ (reference sequence).

The V call is TRBV6-1, the J call TRBJ1-6, with D perhaps TRBD1 (5 bases). V was pared by 0 bases and J by 12 bases, with 12 bases between. CDR1 is MNHNS and CDR2 is SASEGT in the germline V gene. The CDR3 has 14 amino acids. The CDR3: CASSEAPGGRPLHF. For the CDR3, the DNA is TGTGCCAGCAGTGAAGCGCCCGGGGGTCGACCCCTCCACTTT.

This clone has more than one count but fewer than ten. The V gene is TRBV5-6, the J gene TRBJ1-1; D remains unclear. Germline-derived CDR1 and CDR2 are SGHDT and YYEEEE. V lost 0 bases and J 0 bases, leaving 15 bases between the germline ends. There are 17 residues in the CDR3. The CDR3 here is CASSLVRVGSLNTEAFF. CDR3 DNA: TGTGCCAGCAGCTTGGTTAGAGTGGGCAGCTTGAACACTGAAGCTTTCTTT.

In its sample, this clone was seen a few times. V usage is TRBV12-5 and J usage is TRBJ2-5; the D gene is possibly TRBD1 (5 bases). The CDR3 totals 12 residues. Trimming shortened V by 1 base and J by 5 bases, and 5 bases separated the two germline ends. Germline V CDR1 and CDR2: LGHNT, FRNRAP. Written as DNA, the CDR3 is TGTGCTAGTGGTTTGGGGGGCGAGACCCAGTACTTC. Its translation is CASGLGGETQYF.

The J gene is TRBJ2-1, the V gene TRBV19; TRBD1 aligns across 9 bases. The CDR3 is 15 amino acids. Germline CDR1 LNHDA, CDR2 SQIVND (reference sequence). The V segment lost 6 bases and the J segment 3 bases; nucleotides outside the gene matches: 6. The CDR3 DNA sequence: TGTGCCAGTAGAAAAACAGGGGGCTACTACAATGAGCAGTTCTTC. Translating it yields CASRKTGGYYNEQFF.

This clone was detected a few times. The chain recombines TRBV2 with TRBJ2-7; no definite D call. This CDR3 is 15 amino acids long. Looked up from germline, CDR1 is SNHLY and CDR2 is FYNNEI. V lost 6 bases and J lost 2, with 17 bases in between. The CDR3 region is CASSSDSSGTYEQYF. Here the CDR3 DNA reads TGTGCCAGCAGCTCTGACTCATCCGGTACCTACGAGCAGTACTTC.

This clone was seen a handful of times. The V call is TRBV4-3, the J call TRBJ2-4; possible D gene TRBD2, 6 bases. CDR1 and CDR2 from the germline V gene are LGHNA and YSLEER. This CDR3 has 18 residues. V was trimmed by 2 bases and J by 0 bases, leaving 17 bases between them. CDR3 DNA sequence: TGCGCCAGCAGCCAACATCTTTCCAGACTAGGAGCCAAAAACATTCAGTACTTC. Translating it yields CASSQHLSRLGAKNIQYF.

The sample holds a few counts of this clone. This chain joins TRBV4-3 and TRBJ1-6, with a possible D match to TRBD1 (6 bases). Germline CDR1 is LGHNA and CDR2 is YSLEER. The V end lost 1 base, the J end lost 6 bases, and 10 bases lay between the germline ends. The CDR3 runs 15 residues. This chain's CDR3 is CASSQADSRNSPLHF. The DNA of the CDR3 is TGCGCCAGCAGCCAAGCGGACAGCCGTAATTCACCCCTCCACTTT.

V gene TRBV19 combines with J gene TRBJ2-5, with unresolved D. The CDR3 is 14 amino acids. V lost 0 bases and J 2 bases, leaving 7 bases between the germline ends. In germline, CDR1 is LNHDA, CDR2 SQIVND (reference sequence). The CDR3 DNA reads TGTGCCAGTAGTATAGATCGAGCACAAGAGACCCAGTACTTC. This translates into CASSIDRAQETQYF.

The J gene is TRBJ2-5, the V gene TRBV11-2; tentatively, D is TRBD2 (7 bases). V was clipped by 7 bases and J by 3 bases, with 15 bases between them. Germline V gene data show CDR1 as SGHAT and CDR2 as FQNNGV. The CDR3 consists of 14 residues. The CDR3: CASNHRGGKETQYF. CDR3 nucleotides: TGTGCCAGCAACCATAGGGGGGGAAAAGAGACCCAGTACTTC.

This clone was observed a handful of times. Here the CDR3 reads CASSTGGAGGTEAFF. CDR3 in DNA: TGTGCCAGTAGTACCGGGGGGGCCGGCGGCACTGAAGCTTTCTTT. This rearrangement joins TRBV19 to TRBJ1-1, with D perhaps matching TRBD1 (6 bases). Per germline, CDR1 LNHDA and CDR2 SQIVND (reference sequence). V was cut by 4 bases and J by 4 bases, with 16 bases left in between. The CDR3 loop spans 15 amino acids.

Here the CDR3 reads CASSFSEFSGNTIYF. CDR3 bases: TGTGCCAGCAGCTTCTCGGAGTTCTCTGGAAACACCATATATTTT. The rearrangement links TRBV11-2 to TRBJ1-3; D gene ambiguous. CDR1 and CDR2 from the germline V gene are SGHAT and FQNNGV. The CDR3 has 15 amino acids. Trimming removed 3 bases from V and 0 bases from J, with 9 bases in between. Combining the CDR3 with reference TRBV11-2 and TRBJ1-3 gives the whole variable domain EAGVAQSPRYKIIEKRQSVAFWCNPISGHATLYWYQQILGQGPKLLIQFQNNGVVDDSQLPKDRFSAERLKGVDSTLKIQPAKLEDSAVYLCASSFSEFSGNTIYFGEGSWLTVV.

The V and J genes are TRBV18 and TRBJ2-5; TRBD2 agrees at 11 bases. The ends lost 4 bases at V and 4 bases at J; junction bases unmatched: 5. This CDR3 is built from 15 residues. Germline V CDR1 and CDR2: KGHSH, LQKENI. CDR3 bases: TGTGCCAGCTCACTGACTAGCGGGGTTGCAGAGACCCAGTACTTC. Its protein is CASSLTSGVAETQYF.